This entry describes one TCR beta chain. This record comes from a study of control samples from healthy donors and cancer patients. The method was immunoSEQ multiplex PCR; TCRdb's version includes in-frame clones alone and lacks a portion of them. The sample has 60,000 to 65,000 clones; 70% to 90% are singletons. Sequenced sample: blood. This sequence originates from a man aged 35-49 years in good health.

CDR3 in DNA: TGCGCCAGCAGCTTGGACCAGGCCCAGGGAAACACCATATATTTT. This encodes CASSLDQAQGNTIYF. The genes are TRBV5-1 and TRBJ1-3; D remains unclear. The CDR3 loop spans 15 amino acids. The V end lost 0 bases, the J end lost 4 bases, and 11 bases lay between the germline ends. Germline CDR1 and CDR2: SGHRS and YFSETQ.